A selection of T cell receptor beta chains follows, all from one sample in a study of shared clonotypes between healthy human individuals. TCRdb's table, derived via immunoSEQ multiplex PCR, lists solely in-frame clones and lacks some. The table shows about 110,000 clones, with about 63% occurring only once. Sample: memory CD8+ T cells sorted from blood. All receptors derive from a woman in her 30s in good health. Both conserved end residues are part of each CDR3. The D gene is left open where the match is weak. The listing skips clone size in some rows; elsewhere it reads once, few, many or a size class.

CDR3nt,CDR3aa,v_gene,j_gene,abundance,d_gene
TGTGCCAGCAGTCCACTCAGGGGTAGCAATCAGCCCCAGCATTTT,CASSPLRGSNQPQHF,TRBV28,TRBJ1-5,.,.
TGTGCCAGTAGTATAACCCCTGGGGGGACAGGGCGATTCTACGAGCAGTACTTC,CASSITPGGTGRFYEQYF,TRBV19,TRBJ2-7,.,TRBD1
TGTGCCAGCAGTTACGGGTTGGGGTTGTATGGCTACACCTTC,CASSYGLGLYGYTF,TRBV6-5,TRBJ1-2,.,.
TGTGCCAGCAGTGCACAAGCGGGAGCCTCCGCAGATACGCAGTATTTT,CASSAQAGASADTQYF,TRBV6-4,TRBJ2-3,many,TRBD2
TGTGCTAGTGGTGTGAGTCGTGCAGGACAAAGTCGGGCCAACGTCCTGACTTTC,CASGVSRAGQSRANVLTF,TRBV12-5,TRBJ2-6,.,.
TGTGCCAGCAGACGCTCGGGCTCTAACTATGGCTACACCTTC,CASRRSGSNYGYTF,TRBV6-5,TRBJ1-2,.,.
TGTGCCAGCAGCCATACAGGGAAAGGATGGTATGGCTACACCTTC,CASSHTGKGWYGYTF,TRBV5-4,TRBJ1-2,.,.
TGCAGCGTTGTAGGGAGAGGGGACGAAAAACTGTTTTTT,CSVVGRGDEKLFF,TRBV29-1,TRBJ1-4,.,.
TGTGCCAGCAGCGCAACTGCCCGACAGGGCGCCTACAATGAGCAGTTCTTC,CASSATARQGAYNEQFF,TRBV25-1,TRBJ2-1,few,TRBD1
TGCGCCAGCAGCCGGACTAGCGGGAGGAGCACAGATACGCAGTATTTT,CASSRTSGRSTDTQYF,TRBV4-1,TRBJ2-3,.,TRBD2
TGCGCCAGCAGTGAGTACGGCGGGGTAGCGGGCCCTACCTACGAGCAGTACTTC,CASSEYGGVAGPTYEQYF,TRBV10-1,TRBJ2-7,few,TRBD2
TGTGCCAGCAGTGACGAGACAGTGGCTGGAAACACCATATATTTT,CASSDETVAGNTIYF,TRBV2,TRBJ1-3,few,.
TGTGCCAGCAGCTTTTCTAATGAAAAACTGTTTTTT,CASSFSNEKLFF,TRBV7-9,TRBJ1-4,.,.
TGTGCCAGCAGCTTCCCCCATGGGGACAGGAGCACAGATACGCAGTATTTT,CASSFPHGDRSTDTQYF,TRBV13,TRBJ2-3,.,TRBD1
TGTGCCAGCAGTGGTCCCCTGGGGGCAGTAGCCAAAAACATTCAGTACTTC,CASSGPLGAVAKNIQYF,TRBV6-4,TRBJ2-4,many,.
TGCGCCAGCAGCCCGAGGGGAAACACTGAAGCTTTCTTT,CASSPRGNTEAFF,TRBV5-1,TRBJ1-1,.,.
TGTGCCAGCAGTGATCGCGGGACTAGCGCAGGTCATCAGTACGAGCAGTACTTC,CASSDRGTSAGHQYEQYF,TRBV25-1,TRBJ2-7,.,TRBD2
TGTGCCAGCAGCCCGGACCGAGACGAGCAGTTCTTC,CASSPDRDEQFF,TRBV11-2,TRBJ2-1,.,.
TGTGCCAGCAGTCTGCGACTAGCGGGAGTTGCCAATGAGCAGTTCTTC,CASSLRLAGVANEQFF,TRBV28,TRBJ2-1,few,TRBD2
TGTGCCAGCAGCTCCGGGACTAGTGATAGCAATGAGCAGTTCTTC,CASSSGTSDSNEQFF,TRBV11-2,TRBJ2-1,medium-sized,TRBD2
TGTGCCAGCAGTTTGTTTGGCGGGCCCAACTCTGGAAACACCATATATTTT,CASSLFGGPNSGNTIYF,TRBV28,TRBJ1-3,.,.
TGTGCCAGCAGCTTGGGTTACGAGCAGTACTTC,CASSLGYEQYF,TRBV5-4,TRBJ2-7,.,.
TGTGCCAGCAGCTTGGCCGGTGGGACAACCTACGAGCAGTACTTC,CASSLAGGTTYEQYF,TRBV5-6,TRBJ2-7,few,.
TGTGCCAGCAGCCCCGGAGATTTTCGGGGCGAGCAGTACTTC,CASSPGDFRGEQYF,TRBV5-6,TRBJ2-7,medium-sized,.
TGTGCCAGCAGTGACGGCGGCTACCTACGAGGGGGAGAGCAGTACTTC,CASSDGGYLRGGEQYF,TRBV27,TRBJ2-7,few,.
TGCGCCAGCAGCGGATCGACGAGAGCAGCGCGACTGAACCGAAAGACCTATGGCTACACCTTC,CASSGSTRAARLNRKTYGYTF,TRBV4-1,TRBJ1-2,once,.
TGTGCCAGCAGTTTATGGACGGCCCAGGCGGGAGTAAATGAGCAGTTCTTC,CASSLWTAQAGVNEQFF,TRBV28,TRBJ2-1,.,TRBD2
TGTGCCAGCAGCCCGGGGACTAGCGGGAGCAATGAGCAGTTCTTC,CASSPGTSGSNEQFF,TRBV7-9,TRBJ2-1,.,TRBD2
TGTGCCAGCAGTCCGGGGGAGCGGGAGTCCGGGGAGCTGTTTTTT,CASSPGERESGELFF,TRBV6-5,TRBJ2-2,few,TRBD2
TGTGCCAGCAGTGGGTTAGTCTACGAGCAGTACTTC,CASSGLVYEQYF,TRBV6-1,TRBJ2-7,.,.
TGTGCCAGCAGTTTAGAGACAGGGAAATATGAAAAACTGTTTTTT,CASSLETGKYEKLFF,TRBV6-1,TRBJ1-4,.,TRBD1
TGTGCCAGCAGTTTTATGACGGCCGACAATGAGCAGTTCTTC,CASSFMTADNEQFF,TRBV27,TRBJ2-1,.,.
TGCAGCGCTACCAGTTTAACGTCTGAAGCTTTCTTT,CSATSLTSEAFF,TRBV29-1,TRBJ1-1,.,.
TGTGCCAGCAGTGAAACTCCCTTTTCGCATTTT,CASSETPFSHF,TRBV6-4,TRBJ1-5,.,.
TGTGCCAGCAGCTTAGTGGGTAATGAGCAGTTCTTC,CASSLVGNEQFF,TRBV7-8,TRBJ2-1,.,.
TGTGCCAGTAGTATTACCGGGACTAGCGGGAGTGAGACCCAGTACTTC,CASSITGTSGSETQYF,TRBV19,TRBJ2-5,many,TRBD2
TGTGCCAGCAGTTTACTCCGGTTTGGTGAGCAGTACTTC,CASSLLRFGEQYF,TRBV6-6,TRBJ2-7,.,.
TGTGCCAGCAGCCATCGACTTGTAGCGGGAGATAACGAGCAGTACTTC,CASSHRLVAGDNEQYF,TRBV11-1,TRBJ2-7,.,TRBD2
TGTGCCAGCAGGTCAGAAGGCCCCTACAATGAGCAGTTCTTC,CASRSEGPYNEQFF,TRBV11-1,TRBJ2-1,.,.
TGTGCCAGCAGTTTGACAGGGAGCCATGAGCAGTTCTTC,CASSLTGSHEQFF,TRBV6-6,TRBJ2-1,few,TRBD1
TGTGCCAGCAGTGGTAATAAGGGTGGGGGCGAAAAACTGTTTTTT,CASSGNKGGGEKLFF,TRBV6-1,TRBJ1-4,few,.